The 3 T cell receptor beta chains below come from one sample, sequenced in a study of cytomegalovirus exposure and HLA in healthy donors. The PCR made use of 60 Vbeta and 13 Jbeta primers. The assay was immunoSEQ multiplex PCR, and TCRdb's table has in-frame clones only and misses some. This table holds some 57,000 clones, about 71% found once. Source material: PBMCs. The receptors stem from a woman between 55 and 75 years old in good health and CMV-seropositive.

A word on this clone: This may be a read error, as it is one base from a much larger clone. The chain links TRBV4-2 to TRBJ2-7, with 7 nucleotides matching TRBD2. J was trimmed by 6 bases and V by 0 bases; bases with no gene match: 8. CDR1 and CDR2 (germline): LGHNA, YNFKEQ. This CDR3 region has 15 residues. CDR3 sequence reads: CASSQDPQGGREQYF. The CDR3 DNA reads TGTGCCAGCAGCCAAGATCCTCAGGGAGGGCGCGAGCAGTACTTC.

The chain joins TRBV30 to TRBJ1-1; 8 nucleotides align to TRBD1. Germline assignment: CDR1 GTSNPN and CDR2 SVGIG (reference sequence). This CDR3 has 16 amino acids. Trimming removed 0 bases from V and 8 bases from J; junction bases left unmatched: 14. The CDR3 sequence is CAWSVFRVRGRVEAFF. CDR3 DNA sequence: TGTGCCTGGAGTGTCTTCCGGGTCAGGGGGCGAGTGGAAGCTTTCTTT.

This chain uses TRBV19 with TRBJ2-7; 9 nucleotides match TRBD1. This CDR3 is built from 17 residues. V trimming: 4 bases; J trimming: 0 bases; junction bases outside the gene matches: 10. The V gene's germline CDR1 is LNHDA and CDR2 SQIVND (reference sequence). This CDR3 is CASSTVSRDRVSYEQYF. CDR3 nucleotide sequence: TGTGCCAGTAGTACCGTTTCCCGGGACAGGGTCTCCTACGAGCAGTACTTC.